This T cell receptor (beta chain) appears in the sequencing data of a study of blood T cell repertoires in COVID-19. Per the original methods: Using reference gene primer amplification, nucleated cell counts were estimated. Libraries were prepared by immunoSEQ multiplex PCR; TCRdb keeps only in-frame clonotypes and omits some of them. V, J and clone size are taken as reported in that table, and D and trimming were inferred from the DNA itself. The sample yields roughly 20,000 clones, 85% to 90% seen once. Per the germline V gene, CDR1 is MDHEN and CDR2 is SYDVKM. The CDR3 contains 18 residues. The V end lost 3 bases, the J end lost 4 bases, and 22 bases lay between the germline ends.

The sample consisted of peripheral blood. The chain uses TRBV28 and TRBJ2-1; D gene unclear. This receptor was identified in a human donor in a cohort sampled during active COVID-19. The CDR3, as DNA: TGTGCCAGCAGTTTCCCTTCGTCCGGGTTGCTTGGATACAATGAGCAGTTCTTC. Translation gives CASSFPSSGLLGYNEQFF.